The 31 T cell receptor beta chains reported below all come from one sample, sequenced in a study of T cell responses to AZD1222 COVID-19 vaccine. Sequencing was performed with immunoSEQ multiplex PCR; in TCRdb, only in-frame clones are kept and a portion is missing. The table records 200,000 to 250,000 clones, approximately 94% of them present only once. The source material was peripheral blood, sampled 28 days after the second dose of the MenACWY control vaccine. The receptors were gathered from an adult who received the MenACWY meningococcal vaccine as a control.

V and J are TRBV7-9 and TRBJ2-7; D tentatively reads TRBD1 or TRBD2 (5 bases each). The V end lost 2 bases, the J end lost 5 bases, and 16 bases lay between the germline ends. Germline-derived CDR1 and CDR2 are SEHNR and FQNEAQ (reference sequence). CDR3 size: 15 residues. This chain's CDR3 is CASSLRGAVGDEQYF. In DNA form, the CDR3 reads TGTGCCAGCAGCTTAAGGGGCGCCGTGGGGGACGAGCAGTACTTC.

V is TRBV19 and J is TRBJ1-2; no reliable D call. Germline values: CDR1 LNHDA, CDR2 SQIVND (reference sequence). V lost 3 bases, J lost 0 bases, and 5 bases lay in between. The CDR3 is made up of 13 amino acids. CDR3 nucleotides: TGTGCCAGTAGTATCAGTACTAACTATGGCTACACCTTC. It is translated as CASSISTNYGYTF.

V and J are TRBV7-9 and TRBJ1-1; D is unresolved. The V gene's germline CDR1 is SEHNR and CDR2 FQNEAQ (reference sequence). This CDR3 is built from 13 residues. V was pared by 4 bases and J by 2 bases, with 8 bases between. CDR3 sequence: CASSSGPNTEAFF. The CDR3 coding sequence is TGTGCCAGCAGCTCGGGCCCTAACACTGAAGCTTTCTTT.

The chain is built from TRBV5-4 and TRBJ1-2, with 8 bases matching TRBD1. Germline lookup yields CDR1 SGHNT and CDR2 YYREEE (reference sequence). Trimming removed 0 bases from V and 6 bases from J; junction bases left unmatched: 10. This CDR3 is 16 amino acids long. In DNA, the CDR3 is TGTGCCAGCAGCTTGGTCCCCCAGGGGGCTGGGGATGGCTACACCTTC. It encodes CASSLVPQGAGDGYTF.

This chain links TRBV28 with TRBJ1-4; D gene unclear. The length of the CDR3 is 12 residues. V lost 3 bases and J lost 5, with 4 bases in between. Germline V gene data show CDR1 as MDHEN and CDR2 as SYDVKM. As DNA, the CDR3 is TGTGCCAGCAGTTTTCCAAATGAAAAACTGTTTTTT. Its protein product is CASSFPNEKLFF.

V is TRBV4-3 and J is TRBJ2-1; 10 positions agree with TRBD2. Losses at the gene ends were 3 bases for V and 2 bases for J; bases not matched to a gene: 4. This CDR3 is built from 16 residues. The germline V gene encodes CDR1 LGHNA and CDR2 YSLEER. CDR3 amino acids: CASSQATSGAYNEQFF. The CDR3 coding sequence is TGCGCCAGCAGCCAGGCAACTAGCGGGGCCTACAATGAGCAGTTCTTC.

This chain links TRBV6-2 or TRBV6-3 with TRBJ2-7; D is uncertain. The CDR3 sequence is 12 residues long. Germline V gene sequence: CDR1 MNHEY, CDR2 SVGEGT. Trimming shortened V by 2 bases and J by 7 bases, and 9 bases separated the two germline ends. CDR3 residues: CASSYPQVEQYF. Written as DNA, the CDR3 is TGTGCCAGCAGTTACCCCCAAGTGGAGCAGTACTTC.

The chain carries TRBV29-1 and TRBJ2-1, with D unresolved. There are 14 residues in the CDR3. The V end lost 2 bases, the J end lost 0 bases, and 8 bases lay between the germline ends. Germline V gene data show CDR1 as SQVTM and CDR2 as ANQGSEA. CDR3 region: CSVENQPSYNEQFF. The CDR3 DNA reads TGCAGCGTTGAAAACCAGCCCTCCTACAATGAGCAGTTCTTC.

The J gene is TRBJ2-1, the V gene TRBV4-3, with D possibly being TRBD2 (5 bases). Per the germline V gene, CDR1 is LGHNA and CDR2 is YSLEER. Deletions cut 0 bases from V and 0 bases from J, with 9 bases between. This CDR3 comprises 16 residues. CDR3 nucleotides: TGCGCCAGCAGCCAAGATACCAGCGGCTCCTACAATGAGCAGTTCTTC. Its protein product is CASSQDTSGSYNEQFF.

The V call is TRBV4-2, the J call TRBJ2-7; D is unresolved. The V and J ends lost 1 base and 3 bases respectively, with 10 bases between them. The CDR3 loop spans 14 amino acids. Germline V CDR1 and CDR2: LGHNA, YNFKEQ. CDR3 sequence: CASSQGNGNYEQYF. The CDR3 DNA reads TGTGCCAGCAGCCAAGGTAACGGAAACTACGAGCAGTACTTC.

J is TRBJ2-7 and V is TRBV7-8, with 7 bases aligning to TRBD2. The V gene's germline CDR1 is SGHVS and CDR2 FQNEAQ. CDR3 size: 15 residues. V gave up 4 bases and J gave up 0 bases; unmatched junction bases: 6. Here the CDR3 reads CASSYRLASSYEQYF. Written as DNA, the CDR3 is TGTGCCAGCAGCTACCGACTAGCAAGCTCCTACGAGCAGTACTTC.

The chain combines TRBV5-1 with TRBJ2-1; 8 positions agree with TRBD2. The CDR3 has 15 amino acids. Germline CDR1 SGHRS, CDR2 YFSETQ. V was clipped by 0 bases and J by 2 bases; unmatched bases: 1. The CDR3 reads CASSLAGGTYNEQFF. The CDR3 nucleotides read TGCGCCAGCAGCTTGGCGGGAGGGACCTACAATGAGCAGTTCTTC.

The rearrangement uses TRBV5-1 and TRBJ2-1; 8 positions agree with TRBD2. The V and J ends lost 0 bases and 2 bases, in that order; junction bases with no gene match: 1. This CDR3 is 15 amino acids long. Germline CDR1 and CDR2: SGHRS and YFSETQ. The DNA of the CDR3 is TGCGCCAGCAGCTTGGGCGGGGGGACCTACAATGAGCAGTTCTTC. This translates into CASSLGGGTYNEQFF.

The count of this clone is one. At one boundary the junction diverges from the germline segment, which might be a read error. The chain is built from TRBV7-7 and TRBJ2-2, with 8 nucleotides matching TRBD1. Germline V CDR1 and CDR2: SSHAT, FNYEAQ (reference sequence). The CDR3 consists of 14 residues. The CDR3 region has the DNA TGTGCTAGCAGCCAGGACAGGGCCACCGGGGAGCTGTTTTTT. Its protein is CASSQDRATGELFF. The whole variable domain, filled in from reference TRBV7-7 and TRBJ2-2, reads GAGVSQSPRYKVTKRGQDVTLRCDPISSHATLYWYQQALGQGPEFLTYFNYEAQPDKSGLPSDRFSAERPEGSISTLTIQRTEQRDSAMYRCASSQDRATGELFFGEGSRLTVL.

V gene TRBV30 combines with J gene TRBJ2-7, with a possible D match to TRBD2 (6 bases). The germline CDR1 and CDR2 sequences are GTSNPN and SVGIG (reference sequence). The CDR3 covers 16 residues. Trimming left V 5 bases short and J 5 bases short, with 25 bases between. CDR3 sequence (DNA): TGTGCCTGGGCCCCGGGGGTCGTGGCGCGGCCGGACGAGCAGTACTTC. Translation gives CAWAPGVVARPDEQYF.

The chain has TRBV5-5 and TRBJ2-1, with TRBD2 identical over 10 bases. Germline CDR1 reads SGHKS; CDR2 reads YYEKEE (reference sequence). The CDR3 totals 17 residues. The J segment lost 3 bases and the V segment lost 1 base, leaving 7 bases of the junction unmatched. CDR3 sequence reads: CASSLNSGGSNYNEQFF. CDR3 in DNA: TGTGCCAGCAGCTTGAATAGCGGGGGGTCAAACTACAATGAGCAGTTCTTC.

The CDR3 loop is CASAENGGEQYF. The CDR3 nucleotides read TGTGCCAGCGCCGAAAATGGGGGCGAGCAGTACTTC. This chain connects TRBV7-3 to TRBJ2-7; tentatively, D is TRBD1 or TRBD2 (5 bases each). V lost 8 bases to trimming and J lost 6 bases, with 14 bases between them. Germline V gene data show CDR1 as SGHTA and CDR2 as FQGTGA. The CDR3 has 12 amino acids.

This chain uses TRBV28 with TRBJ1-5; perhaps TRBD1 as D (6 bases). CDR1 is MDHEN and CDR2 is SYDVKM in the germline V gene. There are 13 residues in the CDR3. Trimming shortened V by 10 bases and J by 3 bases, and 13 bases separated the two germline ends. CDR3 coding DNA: TGTGCCATCAAGGGGGTAAACAATCAGCCCCAGCATTTT. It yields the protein CAIKGVNNQPQHF.

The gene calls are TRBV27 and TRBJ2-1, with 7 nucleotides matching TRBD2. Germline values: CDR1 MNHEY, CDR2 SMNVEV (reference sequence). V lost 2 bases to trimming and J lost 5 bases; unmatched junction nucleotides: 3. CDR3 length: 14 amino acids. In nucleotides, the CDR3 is TGTGCCAGCAGTTTAGTAGCGGGCGACAATGAGCAGTTCTTC. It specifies CASSLVAGDNEQFF.

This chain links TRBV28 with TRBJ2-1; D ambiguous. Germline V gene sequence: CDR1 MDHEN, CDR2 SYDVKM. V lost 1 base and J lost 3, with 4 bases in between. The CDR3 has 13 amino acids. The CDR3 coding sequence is TGTGCCAGCAGTTTATCTAACTACAATGAGCAGTTCTTC. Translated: CASSLSNYNEQFF.

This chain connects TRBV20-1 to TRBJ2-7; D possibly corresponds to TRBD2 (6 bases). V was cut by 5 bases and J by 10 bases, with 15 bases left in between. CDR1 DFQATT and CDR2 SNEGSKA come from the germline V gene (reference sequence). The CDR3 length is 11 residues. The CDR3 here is CSAPQSGRQYF. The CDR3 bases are TGCAGTGCTCCTCAGAGCGGGCGACAGTACTTC.

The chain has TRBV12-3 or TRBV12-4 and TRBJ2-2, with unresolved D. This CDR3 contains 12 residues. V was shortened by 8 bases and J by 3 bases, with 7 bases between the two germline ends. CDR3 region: CASGRDTGELFF. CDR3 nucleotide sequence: TGTGCCAGCGGTCGGGACACCGGGGAGCTGTTTTTT.

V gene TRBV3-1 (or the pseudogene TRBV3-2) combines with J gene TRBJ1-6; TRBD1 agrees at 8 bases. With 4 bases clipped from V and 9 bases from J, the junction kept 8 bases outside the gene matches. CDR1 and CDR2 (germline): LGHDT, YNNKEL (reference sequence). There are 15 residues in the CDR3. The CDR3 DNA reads TGTGCCAGCAGCCCGAAGCCAGGGGGCGGTTCACCCCTCCACTTT. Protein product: CASSPKPGGGSPLHF.

CDR3 region: CASSLAGNFYGYTF. Here the CDR3 DNA reads TGTGCCAGCAGCTTGGCAGGGAATTTCTATGGCTACACCTTC. The genes are TRBV5-4 and TRBJ1-2; a possible D gene is TRBD1 (5 bases). The V end was cut by 0 bases, the J end by 4 bases, with 10 bases between. Germline V lookup: CDR1 SGHNT, CDR2 YYREEE (reference sequence). This CDR3 has 14 residues.

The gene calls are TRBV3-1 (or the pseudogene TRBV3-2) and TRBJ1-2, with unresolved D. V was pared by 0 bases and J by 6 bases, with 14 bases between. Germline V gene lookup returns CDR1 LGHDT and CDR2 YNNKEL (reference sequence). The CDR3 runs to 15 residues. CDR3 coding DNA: TGTGCCAGCAGCCAAGATGAAACCCAAGGAGATGGCTACACCTTC. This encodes CASSQDETQGDGYTF.

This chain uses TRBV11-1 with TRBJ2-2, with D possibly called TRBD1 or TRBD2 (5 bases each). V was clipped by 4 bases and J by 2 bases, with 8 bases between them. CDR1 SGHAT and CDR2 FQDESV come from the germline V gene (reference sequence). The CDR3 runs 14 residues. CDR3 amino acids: CASSWDLNTGELFF. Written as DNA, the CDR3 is TGTGCCAGCAGCTGGGACCTAAACACCGGGGAGCTGTTTTTT. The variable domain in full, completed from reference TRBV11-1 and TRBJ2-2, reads EAEVAQSPRYKITEKSQAVAFWCDPISGHATLYWYRQILGQGPELLVQFQDESVVDDSQLPKDRFSAERLKGVDSTLKIQPAELGDSAMYLCASSWDLNTGELFFGEGSRLTVL.

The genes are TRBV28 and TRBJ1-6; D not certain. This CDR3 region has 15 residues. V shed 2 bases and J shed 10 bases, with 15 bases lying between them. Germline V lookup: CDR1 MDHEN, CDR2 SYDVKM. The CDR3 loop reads CASSLPPQAGSPLHF. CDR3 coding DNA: TGTGCCAGCAGTTTACCCCCGCAGGCGGGGTCACCCCTCCACTTT.

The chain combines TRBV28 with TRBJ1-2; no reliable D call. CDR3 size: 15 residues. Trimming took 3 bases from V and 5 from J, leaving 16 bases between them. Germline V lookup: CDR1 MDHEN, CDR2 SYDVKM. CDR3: CASSFSTGPLYGYTF. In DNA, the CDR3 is TGTGCCAGCAGTTTCTCGACCGGGCCGTTGTATGGCTACACCTTC.

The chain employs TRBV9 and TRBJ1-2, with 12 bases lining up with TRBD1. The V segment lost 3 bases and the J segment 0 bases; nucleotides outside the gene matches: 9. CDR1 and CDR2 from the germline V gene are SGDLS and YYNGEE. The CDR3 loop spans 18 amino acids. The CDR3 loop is CASSGGQGAAGSNYGYTF. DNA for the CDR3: TGTGCCAGCAGCGGGGGACAGGGGGCGGCCGGGTCTAACTATGGCTACACCTTC.

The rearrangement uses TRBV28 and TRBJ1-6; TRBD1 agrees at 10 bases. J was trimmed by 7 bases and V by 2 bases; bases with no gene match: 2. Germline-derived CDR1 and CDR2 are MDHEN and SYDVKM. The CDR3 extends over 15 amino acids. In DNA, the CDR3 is TGTGCCAGCAGTTTAGCGGGACAGGGGAATTCACCCCTCCACTTT. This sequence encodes CASSLAGQGNSPLHF.

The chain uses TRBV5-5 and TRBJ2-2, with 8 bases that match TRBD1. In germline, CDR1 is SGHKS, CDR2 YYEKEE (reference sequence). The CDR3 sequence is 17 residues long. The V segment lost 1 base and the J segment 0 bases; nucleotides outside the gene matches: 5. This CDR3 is CASSLLPGQANTGELFF. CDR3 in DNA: TGTGCCAGCAGCTTGCTACCGGGACAGGCGAACACCGGGGAGCTGTTTTTT.